Here is one TCR beta chain with its context. Its target is unknown. Germline V gene data show CDR1 as SGHDN and CDR2 as FVKESK. This CDR3 has 13 residues. V trimming: 4 bases; J trimming: 10 bases; junction bases outside the gene matches: 3. The data originate from a study of shared clonotypes between healthy human individuals. Regarding the study as a whole: Sample collection involved blood only; tissue repertoires are likely different.

Several immunoSEQ 96-well plates shared each subset's DNA, each plate a replicate. Sequencing was performed on unsorted PBMC DNA using ten immunoSEQ deep assay plates. Produced via immunoSEQ multiplex PCR; TCRdb's table is partial and in-frame only. The data contain hundreds of thousands of clones, around 79% of them singletons. For genomic DNA, unsorted samples relied on tens of millions of PBMCs. Sequences were obtained from PBMCs. The chain has TRBV14 and TRBJ2-1; TRBD2 aligns across 11 bases. The TCR comes from a woman aged 40 to 55 in good health. Some clones in this sample may be carry-over from other donors' samples. The CDR3: CASSRIAGGEQFF. DNA for the CDR3: TGTGCCAGCAGCCGAATAGCGGGAGGGGAGCAGTTCTTC.